This TCR beta chain derives from a study of OX40 agonist ivuxolimab in advanced cancers. At the level of the study: Patients with hepatocellular carcinoma, melanoma, renal cell or head and neck cancer made up the dose-escalation patients. Three patients, one with hepatocellular carcinoma and two with cutaneous melanoma, achieved partial responses. Study-wide findings and caveats: CD4+ and CD8+ blood T cells expanded clonally by week 6 at 0.1 to 3.0 mg/kg. Those patients achieving a partial response at 0.1-3.0 mg/kg showed among the lowest clonal expansion.

CDR1 MRHNA and CDR2 SNTAGT come from the germline V gene. The CDR3 extends over 15 amino acids. The germline V and J ends were trimmed by 0 bases and 0 bases, with 6 bases remaining between them. This clone appeared once. What it binds is unknown. Sequencing used immunoSEQ multiplex PCR; TCRdb keeps in-frame clones, though not all of them. The table includes approximately 23,000 clones, roughly 66% detected once. The sequence came from an adult with an advanced solid tumor such as melanoma, head and neck, liver or kidney cancer. The sample was CD4+ or CD8+ T cells sorted from blood, taken in a trial of the OX40 agonist ivuxolimab. The chain recombines TRBV6-4 with TRBJ1-5; D not certain. CDR3 DNA sequence: TGTGCCAGCAGTGACTCGCGGGGTAGCAATCAGCCCCAGCATTTT. Translation: CASSDSRGSNQPQHF.